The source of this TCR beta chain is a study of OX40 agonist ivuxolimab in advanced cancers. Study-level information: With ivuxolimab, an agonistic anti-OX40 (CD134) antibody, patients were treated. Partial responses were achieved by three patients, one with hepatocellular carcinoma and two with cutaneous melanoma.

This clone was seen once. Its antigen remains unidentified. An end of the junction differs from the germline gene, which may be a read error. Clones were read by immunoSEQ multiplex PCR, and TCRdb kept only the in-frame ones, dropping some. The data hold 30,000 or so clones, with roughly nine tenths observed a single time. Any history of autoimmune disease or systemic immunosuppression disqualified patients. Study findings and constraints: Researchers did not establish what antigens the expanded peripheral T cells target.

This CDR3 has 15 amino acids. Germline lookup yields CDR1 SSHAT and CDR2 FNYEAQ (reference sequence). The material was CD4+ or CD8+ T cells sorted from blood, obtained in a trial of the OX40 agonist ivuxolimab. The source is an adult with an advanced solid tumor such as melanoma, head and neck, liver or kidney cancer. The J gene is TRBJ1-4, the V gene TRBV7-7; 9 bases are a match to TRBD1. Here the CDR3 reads CASSPSDRGNEKLFF. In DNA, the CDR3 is TGTGCTAGCAGCCCTTCGGACAGGGGAAATGAAAAACTGTTTTTT.